Given below is one T cell receptor (beta chain) in context. The sample originates from a study of CD8+ T cells in alopecia areata. Following RNA extraction, reverse transcription yielded cDNA that acted as the sequencing template. The assay was immunoSEQ multiplex PCR, and TCRdb's table has in-frame clones only and misses some. The sample shows around 97,000 clones, approximately 58% of them seen only once. The CDR3 is made up of 13 amino acids. With V trimmed by 7 bases and J by 5 bases, 9 bases remained unmatched. Germline V gene data show CDR1 as SQVTM and CDR2 as ANQGSEA. Specimen: CD4+ T cells sorted from blood. This receptor was identified in a human donor in good health. The J gene is TRBJ2-7, the V gene TRBV29-1; 9 nucleotides line up with TRBD1. DNA for the CDR3: TGCAGCGCGGCCCCGGACAGGGGAAACGAGCAGTACTTC. Translating it yields CSAAPDRGNEQYF.